Shown below are 30 T cell receptor beta chains from a single sample sequenced in a study of T cell responses to AZD1222 COVID-19 vaccine. Data came from immunoSEQ multiplex PCR; TCRdb stores just in-frame clones and leaves some out. The table has approximately 120,000 clones, around 89% seen once; the top ten hold more than 4%. The material was peripheral blood, obtained on day 0 of AZD1222 vaccination. Receptor source: an adult in good health.

The CDR3 sequence is CASSPETVAHSPLHF. CDR3 in DNA: TGTGCCAGCTCACCGGAGACTGTAGCACATTCACCCCTCCACTTT. This chain links TRBV18 with TRBJ1-6; D is undetermined. Germline-derived CDR1 and CDR2 are KGHSH and LQKENI. V lost 3 bases and J lost 8, with 14 bases in between. The CDR3 contains 15 residues.

The J gene is TRBJ1-5, the V gene TRBV11-2; D possibly corresponds to TRBD1 (6 bases). Trimming left V 3 bases short and J 6 bases short, with 9 bases between. Germline V gives CDR1 SGHAT, CDR2 FQNNGV. The CDR3 totals 13 residues. The CDR3: CASSFTGLQPQHF. DNA of the CDR3: TGTGCCAGCAGCTTTACAGGGCTTCAGCCCCAGCATTTT.

V gene TRBV19 combines with J gene TRBJ2-1, with D maybe TRBD2 (7 bases). In germline, CDR1 is LNHDA, CDR2 SQIVND (reference sequence). Trimming removed 1 base from V and 1 base from J, with 14 bases in between. The CDR3 runs 17 residues. DNA for the CDR3: TGTGCCAGTAGTATAGGGTTGGCGGGGGCTTCCTACAATGAGCAGTTCTTC. It specifies CASSIGLAGASYNEQFF.

The gene calls are TRBV18 and TRBJ2-6; D perhaps matches TRBD2 (6 bases). Deletions cut 9 bases from V and 0 bases from J, with 18 bases between. CDR3 length equals 17 residues. From germline, CDR1 is KGHSH and CDR2 LQKENI. CDR3 DNA: TGTGCCAGTCAAACGGCGGGGCCTAACTCTGGGGCCAACGTCCTGACTTTC. Translation: CASQTAGPNSGANVLTF.

The chain combines TRBV2 with TRBJ2-5; D tentatively fits TRBD1 or TRBD2 (6 bases each). The germline CDR1 and CDR2 sequences are SNHLY and FYNNEI. Deletions cut 7 bases from V and 1 base from J, with 10 bases between. This CDR3 contains 13 residues. CDR3 bases: TGTGCCAGCACGCGGGACACCCAAGAGACCCAGTACTTC. Amino acid sequence: CASTRDTQETQYF.

The V and J genes are TRBV2 and TRBJ2-1; tentatively, D is TRBD1 or TRBD2 (5 bases each). The germline V gene has CDR1 SNHLY and CDR2 FYNNEI. The CDR3 runs 13 residues. Trimming took off 7 bases at V and 6 bases at J, with 13 bases between the two ends. The CDR3 sequence is CASKFFGGNEQFF. CDR3 sequence (DNA): TGTGCCAGCAAATTCTTTGGGGGCAATGAGCAGTTCTTC. The full variable domain, its missing parts supplied by reference TRBV2 and TRBJ2-1, is EPEVTQTPSHQVTQMGQEVILRCVPISNHLYFYWYRQILGQKVEFLVSFYNNEISEKSEIFDDQFSVERPDGSNFTLKIRSTKLEDSAMYFCASKFFGGNEQFFGPGTRLTVL.

J is TRBJ1-5 and V is TRBV5-6; a weak D match, TRBD1 (5 bases). Trimming shortened V by 5 bases and J by 5 bases, and 11 bases separated the two germline ends. The CDR3 length is 13 residues. The V gene's germline CDR1 is SGHDT and CDR2 YYEEEE. CDR3 residues: CASSGQLDQPQHF. In nucleotides, the CDR3 is TGTGCCAGCAGTGGACAACTTGATCAGCCCCAGCATTTT.

Written as DNA, the CDR3 is TGCGCCAGCAGCTTAGGACAGGGACGAGATACGCAGTATTTT. Protein: CASSLGQGRDTQYF. The chain combines TRBV5-1 with TRBJ2-3, with 8 bases aligning to TRBD1. Per the germline V gene, CDR1 is SGHRS and CDR2 is YFSETQ. Trimming at V came to 2 bases and at J to 5 bases, leaving 4 bases not matched to a gene. The CDR3 runs to 14 residues.

The rearrangement links TRBV19 to TRBJ2-3; D uncertain. V was clipped by 6 bases and J by 2 bases, with 6 bases between them. The CDR3 has 12 residues. From germline, CDR1 is LNHDA and CDR2 SQIVND (reference sequence). Here the CDR3 DNA reads TGTGCCAGTAGGGGAACCACAGATACGCAGTATTTT. This encodes CASRGTTDTQYF.

This chain connects TRBV10-2 to TRBJ2-7, with D perhaps matching TRBD1 or TRBD2 (5 bases each). The CDR3 runs 13 residues. Trimming pared 2 bases from V and 4 bases from J, leaving 9 bases between. CDR1 is WSHSY and CDR2 is SAAADI in the germline V gene. The CDR3 bases are TGCGCCAGCAGTGAGAGGGGCGGGTACGAGCAGTACTTC. This encodes CASSERGGYEQYF.

The rearrangement uses TRBV6-2 or TRBV6-3 and TRBJ2-3; no definite D call. V was pared by 0 bases and J by 0 bases, with 7 bases between. Per germline, CDR1 MNHEY and CDR2 SVGEGT. The CDR3 is 15 amino acids. The CDR3: CASSYSISSTDTQYF. For the CDR3, the DNA is TGTGCCAGCAGTTACTCGATTTCTAGCACAGATACGCAGTATTTT.

The chain couples TRBV29-1 to TRBJ1-5; a possible D gene is TRBD1 (5 bases). Germline V gene lookup returns CDR1 SQVTM and CDR2 ANQGSEA. This CDR3 contains 12 residues. V was shortened by 8 bases and J by 0 bases, with 8 bases between the two germline ends. The CDR3 here is CSPGVSNQPQHF. DNA for the CDR3: TGCAGCCCGGGGGTTAGCAATCAGCCCCAGCATTTT.

This clone occurred once. The V call is TRBV28, the J call TRBJ2-7; 8 nucleotides align to TRBD1. The CDR3 has 13 amino acids. V lost 8 bases, J lost 3 bases, and 6 bases stayed unmatched. Germline values: CDR1 MDHEN, CDR2 SYDVKM. The CDR3 here is CASRSGQGYEQYF. CDR3 nucleotides: TGTGCCAGCCGCTCCGGACAGGGCTACGAGCAGTACTTC.

The chain couples TRBV18 to TRBJ1-2; D perhaps matches TRBD1 (5 bases). Germline CDR1 and CDR2: KGHSH and LQKENI. V lost 0 bases and J lost 4, with 21 bases in between. The CDR3 extends over 18 amino acids. The CDR3 DNA is TGTGCCAGCTCACCACCGGGGGAGCTTCCCCAGTTGGCCTATGGCTACACCTTC. Protein: CASSPPGELPQLAYGYTF.

The chain uses TRBV28 and TRBJ1-5; maybe TRBD1 (6 bases). Germline V gives CDR1 MDHEN, CDR2 SYDVKM. V was shortened by 10 bases and J by 6 bases, with 13 bases between the two germline ends. The CDR3 has 12 residues. The CDR3 DNA is TGTGCCACCCGCGGGGGCGGTCAGCCCCAGCATTTT. Its translation: CATRGGGQPQHF. The full variable domain, completed using reference TRBV28 and TRBJ1-5, is DVKVTQSSRYLVKRTGEKVFLECVQDMDHENMFWYRQDPGLGLRLIYFSYDVKMKEKGDIPEGYSVSREKKERFSLILESASTNQTSMYLCATRGGGQPQHFGDGTRLSIL.

J is TRBJ2-7 and V is TRBV6-5; tentative D call: TRBD2 (5 bases). V was clipped by 4 bases and J by 4 bases, with 17 bases between them. CDR1 and CDR2 from the germline V gene are MNHEY and SVGAGI. The CDR3 spans 15 residues. CDR3 nucleotides: TGTGCCAGCAGTTCTAATCAAGCGGACCTATACGAGCAGTACTTC. Translating it yields CASSSNQADLYEQYF.

This chain connects TRBV28 to TRBJ2-1, with 10 bases aligning to TRBD1. CDR3 length equals 14 residues. Trimming took 5 bases from V and 8 from J; bases not matched to a gene: 6. Germline assignment: CDR1 MDHEN and CDR2 SYDVKM. CDR3 bases: TGTGCCAGCAGTGTCCCCGGGACAGGGGATGAGCAGTTCTTC. Its translation: CASSVPGTGDEQFF.

The chain couples TRBV23-1 to TRBJ1-5; D uncertain. TRBV23-1 is sorted into the ORF group, with uncertain function. Trimming removed 0 bases from V and 7 bases from J, with 4 bases in between. CDR3 length: 12 amino acids. The CDR3 here is CASSQSDQPQHF. As DNA, the CDR3 is TGCGCCAGCAGTCAATCGGACCAGCCCCAGCATTTT.

The rearrangement uses TRBV6-5 and TRBJ2-2, with D unresolved. This CDR3 region has 13 residues. The V gene lost 8 bases and the J gene lost 2 bases, with 9 bases spanning the gap. Germline V gene data show CDR1 as MNHEY and CDR2 as SVGAGI. The CDR3 loop reads CASSRHNTGELFF. The CDR3 region has the DNA TGTGCCAGCTCCCGACATAACACCGGGGAGCTGTTTTTT.

This chain links TRBV6-1 with TRBJ2-7, with a weak D call TRBD2 (5 bases). Germline loops: CDR1 MNHNS, CDR2 SASEGT. V was shortened by 7 bases and J by 3 bases, with 10 bases between the two germline ends. This CDR3 comprises 12 residues. CDR3 in DNA: TGTGCCAGCAACCAGGACTTCTACGAGCAGTACTTC. This encodes CASNQDFYEQYF.

The V call is TRBV6-1, the J call TRBJ1-5; D gene unclear. CDR3 length equals 15 residues. Trimming cost V 8 bases and J 2 bases, with 16 bases left between them. CDR1 MNHNS and CDR2 SASEGT come from the germline V gene. The CDR3, as DNA: TGTGCCAGCCAAAGGGCGGGTTGGGGCAATCAGCCCCAGCATTTT. This sequence encodes CASQRAGWGNQPQHF.

V usage is TRBV4-3 and J usage is TRBJ1-1, with TRBD1 matching over 9 bases. The V gene's germline CDR1 is LGHNA and CDR2 YSLEER. Trimming cost V 4 bases and J 6 bases; bases outside gene matches: 0. There are 12 residues in the CDR3. The CDR3 nucleotides read TGCGCCAGCAGCCGGGACAGGGCTGAAGCTTTCTTT. It translates to CASSRDRAEAFF.

This clone is judged medium-sized. V and J are TRBV24-1 and TRBJ2-7; no definite D call. Between the trimmed V and J ends, which lost 3 bases and 3 bases, there was a span of 5 bases. Germline CDR1 reads KGHDR; CDR2 reads SFDVKD. The CDR3 spans 12 residues. The CDR3 nucleotides are TGTGCCACCAGTGATGGAGACTACGAGCAGTACTTC. It yields the protein CATSDGDYEQYF.

This chain joins TRBV3-1 (or the pseudogene TRBV3-2) and TRBJ2-5; D may match TRBD1 or TRBD2 (5 bases each). CDR1 is LGHDT and CDR2 is YNNKEL in the germline V gene (reference sequence). Trimming stripped 6 bases from V and 4 bases from J, with 12 bases between. The CDR3 loop spans 13 amino acids. The CDR3 coding sequence is TGTGCCAGCAGGCCCGGGACCGTAGAGACCCAGTACTTC. It yields the protein CASRPGTVETQYF.

The genes are TRBV18 and TRBJ1-2, with a tentative D call TRBD1 (5 bases). From germline, CDR1 is KGHSH and CDR2 LQKENI. The CDR3 runs to 13 residues. V was shortened by 5 bases and J by 3 bases, with 10 bases between the two germline ends. CDR3 residues: CASSGGSDYGYTF. The CDR3 DNA follows: TGTGCCAGCTCAGGGGGTTCGGACTATGGCTACACCTTC.

V gene TRBV6-2 or TRBV6-3 combines with J gene TRBJ1-6; possible D gene TRBD1, 6 bases. The V gene lost 0 bases and the J gene lost 6 bases, with 18 bases spanning the gap. Germline V gene data show CDR1 as MNHEY and CDR2 as SVGEGT. The CDR3 runs 18 residues. The CDR3 region has the DNA TGTGCCAGCAGTTACTCGAAGGGCCCACAGGGAAGTAATTCACCCCTCCACTTT. Translating it yields CASSYSKGPQGSNSPLHF.

The rearrangement joins TRBV28 to TRBJ1-4; D is possibly TRBD1 (5 bases). CDR1 and CDR2 (germline): MDHEN, SYDVKM. The CDR3 is 15 residues long. The V end lost 5 bases, the J end lost 4 bases, and 14 bases lay between the germline ends. CDR3 nucleotide sequence: TGTGCCAGCAGTCCAGCCGGGGCCCATAATGAAAAACTGTTTTTT. Protein product: CASSPAGAHNEKLFF. Drawing the rest from reference TRBV28 and TRBJ1-4, the complete variable domain is DVKVTQSSRYLVKRTGEKVFLECVQDMDHENMFWYRQDPGLGLRLIYFSYDVKMKEKGDIPEGYSVSREKKERFSLILESASTNQTSMYLCASSPAGAHNEKLFFGSGTQLSVL.

This chain links TRBV7-2 with TRBJ1-3; D gene uncertain. CDR3 length: 15 amino acids. Germline V gene data show CDR1 as SGHTA and CDR2 as FQGNSA. The V end was cut by 4 bases, the J end by 0 bases, with 10 bases between. Here the CDR3 DNA reads TGTGCCAGCAGCTCCCTATCTGTCTCTGGAAACACCATATATTTT. It translates to CASSSLSVSGNTIYF.

The chain combines TRBV4-1 with TRBJ1-4, with 9 positions matching TRBD1. The germline gives CDR1 MGHRA, CDR2 YSYEKL. The CDR3 runs to 20 residues. The V gene end was trimmed by 0 bases and the J gene end by 3 bases; junction bases not matched to a gene: 14. The CDR3 DNA follows: TGCGCCAGCAGCCAAGATCCCCCGGGACAGGGAGGGAGAGCTAATGAAAAACTGTTTTTT. Encoded protein: CASSQDPPGQGGRANEKLFF.

The chain recombines TRBV5-1 with TRBJ2-3, with 7 bases aligning to TRBD2. J was trimmed by 2 bases and V by 1 base; bases with no gene match: 7. Germline CDR1 and CDR2: SGHRS and YFSETQ. The CDR3 is made up of 16 amino acids. In DNA form, the CDR3 reads TGCGCCAGCAGCTTGACGGCGGGGGAATTCACAGATACGCAGTATTTT. Translated, it gives CASSLTAGEFTDTQYF. Using reference TRBV5-1 and TRBJ2-3 for the parts outside the CDR3, the full variable domain is KAGVTQTPRYLIKTRGQQVTLSCSPISGHRSVSWYQQTPGQGLQFLFEYFSETQRNKGNFPGRFSGRQFSNSRSEMNVSTLELGDSALYLCASSLTAGEFTDTQYFGPGTRLTVL.